Below, 9 T cell receptor beta chains from the same sample are listed, as sequenced in a study of blood T cell repertoires in COVID-19. This table comes from immunoSEQ multiplex PCR, and its TCRdb copy is limited to in-frame clones, with some not included. Of around 84,000 clones listed, 60% to 75% were seen once; the top ten hold roughly 5.6%. Sequencing was done on a sample of peripheral blood. The receptors were sampled from a man aged 45-65 years with active or convalescent COVID-19.

Written as DNA, the CDR3 is TGTGCCAGCAGTGAAGGCTGGCAGGGGGCGAATGGCTACACCTTC. Translating gives CASSEGWQGANGYTF. V usage is TRBV2 and J usage is TRBJ1-2; 8 bases match TRBD1. The CDR3 has 15 amino acids. The trim removed 1 base at V and 6 bases at J, leaving 7 bases unmatched. Germline V gene sequence: CDR1 SNHLY, CDR2 FYNNEI.

This chain joins TRBV19 and TRBJ2-1, with D possibly matching TRBD2 (7 bases). The germline gives CDR1 LNHDA, CDR2 SQIVND (reference sequence). The CDR3 length is 14 residues. The V end was cut by 0 bases, the J end by 9 bases, with 12 bases between. The CDR3 here is CASSIEWGGLEQFF. In DNA form, the CDR3 reads TGTGCCAGTAGTATAGAGTGGGGGGGGCTTGAGCAGTTCTTC.

This rearrangement joins TRBV19 to TRBJ1-5; no definite D call. Per germline, CDR1 LNHDA and CDR2 SQIVND (reference sequence). This CDR3 has 14 residues. V was clipped by 8 bases and J by 3 bases, with 14 bases between them. CDR3: CASSPRRDNQPQHF. CDR3 in DNA: TGTGCCAGTTCCCCAAGGAGAGACAATCAGCCCCAGCATTTT.

This clone occurred once. V usage is TRBV7-2 and J usage is TRBJ2-7, with 8 bases matching TRBD1. The CDR3 runs 13 residues. Looked up from germline, CDR1 is SGHTA and CDR2 is FQGNSA. V was clipped by 4 bases and J by 3 bases; unmatched bases: 2. For the CDR3, the DNA is TGTGCCAGCAGCTCAACAGGGGGCTACGAGCAGTACTTC. Translation gives CASSSTGGYEQYF.

The rearrangement links TRBV29-1 to TRBJ1-4; D gene unclear. V lost 4 bases and J lost 8, with 14 bases in between. In germline, CDR1 is SQVTM, CDR2 ANQGSEA. The CDR3 totals 13 residues. In nucleotides, the CDR3 is TGCAGCGTTGGTGGCCTCTCCGGGGAAAAACTGTTTTTT. This encodes CSVGGLSGEKLFF. The variable domain in full, completed from reference TRBV29-1 and TRBJ1-4, reads SAVISQKPSRDICQRGTSLTIQCQVDSQVTMMFWYRQQPGQSLTLIATANQGSEATYESGFVIDKFPISRPNLTFSTLTVSNMSPEDSSIYLCSVGGLSGEKLFFGSGTQLSVL.

The chain is built from TRBV9 and TRBJ2-3, with D perhaps matching TRBD1 (6 bases). Germline V gene lookup returns CDR1 SGDLS and CDR2 YYNGEE. There are 15 residues in the CDR3. Trimming removed 3 bases from V and 0 bases from J, with 11 bases in between. The CDR3 spells CASSAGQTSTDTQYF. CDR3 DNA sequence: TGTGCCAGCAGCGCTGGACAGACTAGCACAGATACGCAGTATTTT.

The J gene is TRBJ2-1, the V gene TRBV5-8; D remains ambiguous. Trimming shortened V by 3 bases and J by 4 bases, and 5 bases separated the two germline ends. Germline CDR1 SGHTS, CDR2 YDEGEE. The CDR3 is made up of 12 amino acids. CDR3 in DNA: TGTGCCAGCAGCTCGTTTTACAATGAGCAGTTCTTC. Protein: CASSSFYNEQFF. The full variable domain, with the rest looked up from reference TRBV5-8 and TRBJ2-1, is EAGVTQSPTHLIKTRGQQATLRCSPISGHTSVYWYQQALGLGLQFLLWYDEGEERNRGNFPPRFSGRQFPNYSSELNVNALELEDSALYLCASSSFYNEQFFGPGTRLTVL.

The chain uses TRBV7-3 and TRBJ2-3; 8 nucleotides agree with TRBD2. Germline CDR1 is SGHTA and CDR2 is FQGTGA. Germline trimming cut 4 bases from V and 2 bases from J; bases unmatched to any gene: 11. CDR3 length equals 17 residues. CDR3: CASSSGPQRGSTDTQYF. The CDR3 DNA sequence: TGTGCCAGCAGCTCAGGTCCCCAGCGGGGGTCCACAGATACGCAGTATTTT.

The V gene is TRBV6-5, the J gene TRBJ1-5; D is unresolved. CDR3 length: 14 amino acids. In germline, CDR1 is MNHEY, CDR2 SVGAGI. V gave up 6 bases and J gave up 3 bases, with 12 bases separating them. The CDR3 nucleotides are TGTGCCAGCAGGGTGCTTCAGGTCAATCAGCCCCAGCATTTT. Translated, it gives CASRVLQVNQPQHF.